What follows are 8 T cell receptor beta chains derived from one specimen sequenced in a study of blood T cells in healthy people across ages. Primers used in a second PCR of about 7 to 11 cycles were a sample-barcoded 5' primer and a J-beta primer mix. MiXCR, applied by TCRdb to the 5' RACE reads, yields one record per CDR3 protein. The sample includes about a million distinct CDR3 sequences, approximately 38% of them seen just once. Sequenced material: blood. The receptors shown here come from a man aged 18 to 35 in good health.

V gene TRBV12-3 or TRBV12-4 combines with J gene TRBJ1-4, with D uncertain. The V and J ends lost 3 bases and 8 bases respectively, with 10 bases between them. This CDR3 is built from 13 residues. The CDR3 region is CASSLSSGEKLFF. The DNA of the CDR3 is TGTGCCAGCAGTTTGAGCTCTGGGGAAAAACTGTTTTTT.

The J gene is TRBJ2-3, the V gene TRBV7-2, with D tentatively TRBD2 (6 bases). CDR1 is SGHTA and CDR2 is FQGNSA in the germline V gene. Between the trimmed V and J ends, which lost 3 bases and 6 bases, there was a span of 19 bases. This CDR3 comprises 16 residues. The chain's CDR3 is CASSFSPGGSRDTQYF. The CDR3 DNA reads TGTGCCAGCAGCTTCTCCCCTGGGGGGTCCCGGGATACGCAGTATTTT.

This rearrangement joins TRBV5-1 to TRBJ2-7, with D unresolved. CDR1 is SGHRS, CDR2 YFSETQ, per germline. There are 15 residues in the CDR3. The germline V and J ends were trimmed by 4 bases and 0 bases, with 14 bases remaining between them. The CDR3 sequence: CASSTTSARSYEQYF. CDR3 nucleotide sequence: TGCGCCAGCAGCACGACTTCGGCTCGCTCCTACGAGCAGTACTTC.

Remarks on this clonotype: A junction end diverges from the germline sequence, so it may reflect a read error. The chain carries TRBV12-3 or TRBV12-4 and TRBJ2-2; unclear D gene. This CDR3 is 16 amino acids long. Here the CDR3 reads CAGSSLSTSNTGELFF. CDR3 sequence (DNA): TGTGCCGGCAGTAGTTTGTCTACCTCGAACACCGGGGAGCTGTTTTTT.

The chain joins TRBV6-1 to TRBJ2-7, with D possibly TRBD2 on 5 matching bases. CDR3 length equals 12 residues. In germline, CDR1 is MNHNS, CDR2 SASEGT. Trimming took 5 bases from V and 9 from J, leaving 14 bases between them. The CDR3 region is CASSKGDTRQYF. Here the CDR3 DNA reads TGTGCCAGCAGTAAGGGAGATACGAGGCAGTACTTC.

V usage is TRBV12-3 or TRBV12-4 and J usage is TRBJ1-4; tentatively, D is TRBD1 (6 bases). V gave up 5 bases and J gave up 11 bases, with 12 bases separating them. This CDR3 contains 12 residues. CDR3 DNA sequence: TGTGCCAGCAGTGGGGCCACAGGGAAACTGTTTTTT. This sequence encodes CASSGATGKLFF.

The chain carries TRBV27 and TRBJ1-4; TRBD1 agrees at 9 bases. The CDR3 covers 19 residues. Germline V gives CDR1 MNHEY, CDR2 SMNVEV (reference sequence). J lost 7 bases, V lost 1 base, and 16 bases had no gene match. CDR3 amino acids: CASSLWPHRGRGAGEKLFF. In DNA form, the CDR3 reads TGTGCCAGCAGTTTATGGCCCCACAGGGGGCGTGGTGCGGGTGAAAAACTGTTTTTT.

The chain carries TRBV12-3 or TRBV12-4 and TRBJ2-7; 7 nucleotides line up with TRBD1. The CDR3 loop spans 15 amino acids. Unmatched junction bases numbered 8, after V lost 5 bases and J lost 1 base. CDR3 sequence: CASSVRDRKSYEQYF. CDR3 nucleotide sequence: TGTGCCAGCAGTGTAAGGGACAGAAAGTCCTACGAGCAGTACTTC.